The entry that follows covers one T cell receptor (beta chain) sequence. Its specificity is not known. This sample was taken from a study of T cell repertoires in cytomegalovirus infection. Looking at the study overall: CMV infection plus the matching HLA type was flagged by public TCR beta signatures. Study findings and constraints: Frequencies of public TCR beta families were cumulated, and this identified carriers of CMV plus the relevant HLA. HLA-C-restricted CMV clonotypes gave the most frequent clonotype in two of eight donors.

MiXCR was run by TCRdb on the reads, yielding one entry per CDR3 protein. Of roughly 320,000 distinct CDR3 sequences listed, more than 9% were seen once; the top ten hold about 4.5%. This CDR3 comprises 16 residues. From germline, CDR1 is KGHDR and CDR2 SFDVKD. Trimming took 4 bases from V and 8 from J, leaving 20 bases between them. The sample consisted of PBMCs. This receptor was identified in a human donor in good health (CMV status not recorded). Some clones in this sample may be carry-over from other donors' samples. The rearrangement joins TRBV24-1 to TRBJ2-1, with D possibly matching TRBD1 (6 bases). Written as DNA, the CDR3 is TGTGCCACCAGTGACCCCGGACAGCCCCAGGCCGATGAGCAGTTCTTC. Protein sequence: CATSDPGQPQADEQFF.